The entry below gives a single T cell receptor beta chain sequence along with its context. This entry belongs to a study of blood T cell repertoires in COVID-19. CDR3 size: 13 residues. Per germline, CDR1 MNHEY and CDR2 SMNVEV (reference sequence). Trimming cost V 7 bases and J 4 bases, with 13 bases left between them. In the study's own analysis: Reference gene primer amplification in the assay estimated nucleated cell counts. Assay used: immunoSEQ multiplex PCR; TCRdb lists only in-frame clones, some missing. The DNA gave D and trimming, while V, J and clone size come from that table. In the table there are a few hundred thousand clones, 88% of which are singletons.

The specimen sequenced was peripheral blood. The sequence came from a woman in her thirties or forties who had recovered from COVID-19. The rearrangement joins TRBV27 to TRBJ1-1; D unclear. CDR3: CASKQGRGTEAFF. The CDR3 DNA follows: TGTGCCAGCAAACAAGGTCGGGGCACTGAAGCTTTCTTT.